Below are 8 T cell receptor beta chains sequenced from a single sample in a study of CD8 T cells in Susac syndrome. RNA was extracted with the RNeasy kit, and a quantity of about 0.45 to 1 ug was reverse transcribed using random hexamers. From the immunoSEQ multiplex PCR reads, TCRdb called clonotypes with MiXCR, one entry per CDR3 protein. The sample has 110,000 to 150,000 distinct CDR3 sequences; approximately 93% are singletons. The sample comprised CD8+ T cells from PBMCs. The receptors were gathered from a human donor in good health.

V and J are TRBV30 and TRBJ2-7; 8 bases fit TRBD2. The germline V gene has CDR1 GTSNPN and CDR2 SVGIG (reference sequence). The CDR3 is 13 amino acids. The J segment lost 5 bases and the V segment lost 2 bases, leaving 5 bases of the junction unmatched. CDR3 bases: TGTGCCTGGAGTCTCACTAGCGGCGACGAGCAGTACTTC. The encoded protein is CAWSLTSGDEQYF. Based on the CDR3 plus reference TRBV30 and TRBJ2-7, the full variable domain is SQTIHQWPATLVQPVGSPLSLECTVEGTSNPNLYWYRQAAGRGLQLLFYSVGIGQISSEVPQNLSASRPQDRQFILSSKKLLLSDSGFYLCAWSLTSGDEQYFGPGTRLTVT.

The chain combines TRBV7-9 with TRBJ2-3; weak D call: TRBD1 (6 bases). The ends were cut back, 4 bases at V and 0 bases at J, with 11 bases in the middle. Germline V gene data show CDR1 as SEHNR and CDR2 as FQNEAQ (reference sequence). The CDR3 extends over 15 amino acids. The CDR3 here is CASSWGHASTDTQYF. In DNA, the CDR3 is TGTGCCAGCAGCTGGGGGCATGCTAGCACAGATACGCAGTATTTT. The whole variable domain, filled in from reference TRBV7-9 and TRBJ2-3, reads DTGVSQNPRHKITKRGQNVTFRCDPISEHNRLYWYRQTLGQGPEFLTYFQNEAQLEKSRLLSDRFSAERPKGSFSTLEIQRTEQGDSAMYLCASSWGHASTDTQYFGPGTRLTVL.

V gene TRBV18 combines with J gene TRBJ2-7; maybe TRBD1 (5 bases). The CDR3 totals 16 residues. Between the trimmed V and J ends, which lost 5 bases and 5 bases, there was a span of 22 bases. Germline V gene data show CDR1 as KGHSH and CDR2 as LQKENI. CDR3 sequence reads: CASSWGVGQGEDEQYF. The CDR3 DNA follows: TGTGCCAGCTCATGGGGCGTCGGCCAGGGCGAGGACGAGCAGTACTTC. The full variable domain, in which reference TRBV18 and TRBJ2-7 provide the parts outside the CDR3, is NAGVMQNPRHLVRRRGQEARLRCSPMKGHSHVYWYRQLPEEGLKFMVYLQKENIIDESGMPKERFSAEFPKEGPSILRIQQVVRGDSAAYFCASSWGVGQGEDEQYFGPGTRLTVT.

The V and J genes are TRBV27 and TRBJ2-3; D ambiguous. Germline lookup yields CDR1 MNHEY and CDR2 SMNVEV (reference sequence). CDR3 length: 15 residues. The germline V and J ends were trimmed by 5 bases and 2 bases, with 14 bases remaining between them. The CDR3 here is CASSRVKPITDTQYF. The CDR3 nucleotides are TGTGCCAGCAGTAGGGTCAAACCAATCACAGATACGCAGTATTTT.

This chain connects TRBV15 to TRBJ2-3; 9 bases fit TRBD2. The V gene end was trimmed by 4 bases and the J gene end by 0 bases; junction bases not matched to a gene: 5. The V gene's germline CDR1 is LNHNV and CDR2 YYDKDF (reference sequence). The CDR3 sequence is 16 residues long. Written as DNA, the CDR3 is TGTGCCACCAGCATGCCTGCGGGAGGGAGCACAGATACGCAGTATTTT. Protein: CATSMPAGGSTDTQYF.

The V and J genes are TRBV12-3 or TRBV12-4 and TRBJ2-5; 7 nucleotides line up with TRBD2. The CDR3 has 13 residues. J lost 5 bases, V lost 6 bases, and 6 bases had no gene match. The CDR3 spells CASSRVGGETQYF. The CDR3, as DNA: TGTGCCAGCAGCCGGGTCGGGGGGGAGACCCAGTACTTC.

This chain joins TRBV25-1 and TRBJ2-7, with D possibly being TRBD2 (5 bases). The CDR3 runs 11 residues. V lost 3 bases, J lost 7 bases, and 7 bases lay in between. CDR1 and CDR2 (germline): MGHDK, SYGVNS. This CDR3 is CASSEGEEQYF. CDR3 DNA sequence: TGTGCCAGCAGTGAGGGAGAAGAGCAGTACTTC.

The chain has TRBV9 and TRBJ2-5; 8 bases are a match to TRBD1. J lost 5 bases, V lost 0 bases, and 6 bases had no gene match. The germline CDR1 and CDR2 sequences are SGDLS and YYNGEE. The CDR3 has 15 residues. The CDR3 nucleotides read TGTGCCAGCAGCGTAGGTCAGGGGGCAGGGGAGACCCAGTACTTC. Translation gives CASSVGQGAGETQYF.